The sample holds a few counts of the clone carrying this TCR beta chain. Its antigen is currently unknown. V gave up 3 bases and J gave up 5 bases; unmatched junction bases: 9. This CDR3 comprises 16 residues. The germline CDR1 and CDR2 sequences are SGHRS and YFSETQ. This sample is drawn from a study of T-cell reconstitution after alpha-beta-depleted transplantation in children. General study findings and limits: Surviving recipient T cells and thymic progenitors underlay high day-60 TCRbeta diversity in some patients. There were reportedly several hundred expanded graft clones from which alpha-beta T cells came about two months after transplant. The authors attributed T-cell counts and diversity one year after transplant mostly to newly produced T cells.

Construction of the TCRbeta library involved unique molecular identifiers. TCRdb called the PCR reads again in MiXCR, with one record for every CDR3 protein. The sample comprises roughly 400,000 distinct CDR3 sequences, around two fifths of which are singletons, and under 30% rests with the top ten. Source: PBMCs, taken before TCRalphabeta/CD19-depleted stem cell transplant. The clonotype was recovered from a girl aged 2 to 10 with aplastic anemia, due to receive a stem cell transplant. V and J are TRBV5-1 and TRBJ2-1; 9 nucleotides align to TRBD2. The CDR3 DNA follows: TGCGCCAGCAGCTGGATTAGCGGGAGTCGGAACAATGAGCAGTTCTTC. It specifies CASSWISGSRNNEQFF.